The source of this TCR beta chain is a study of T cells in localized non-small cell lung cancer. Points from the study as a whole: Measurement of T cell clonality placed uninvolved adjacent lung highest, above the level in tumor. In the blood, greater T cell density corresponded to longer overall survival. Owing to sequencing of a solitary tumor region, heterogeneity cannot be discounted. Adjacent lung had a median 57 of the 100 largest tumor clones.

A word on this clone: As yet, its antigen is unknown.

The CDR3 has 15 amino acids. Germline CDR1 LGHNA, CDR2 YSLEER. V shed 5 bases and J 3 bases; nucleotides not matched to a gene: 7. Clones were read by immunoSEQ multiplex PCR, and TCRdb kept only the in-frame ones, dropping some. The repertoire consists of roughly 34,000 clones, with 78% occurring once and the leading ten covering around a third. The TCR was taken from a male donor aged 60 or over with stage II squamous cell lung carcinoma. The chain combines TRBV4-3 with TRBJ2-7, with TRBD1 matching 10 bases. Sequencing used peripheral blood, obtained before any cancer treatment. The CDR3 DNA sequence: TGCGCCAGCAGCTATTCGGGGACAGGGGTCTACGAGCAGTACTTC. Amino acid sequence: CASSYSGTGVYEQYF.